Sequencing of this TCR beta chain was carried out in a study of T cells in localized non-small cell lung cancer. General observations from the study: Of the top 100 tumor clones, median about 56 were in adjacent lung, over 25 among its top 100. Investigators sequenced only a single tumor region, leaving heterogeneity possible. Peak T cell clonality was found in uninvolved adjacent lung, exceeding tumor. A denser population of T cells in blood accompanied longer overall survival.

The CDR3 length is 12 residues. Germline assignment: CDR1 MNHNS and CDR2 SASEGT. V dropped 10 bases and J dropped 7 bases, with 16 bases sitting between them. Generated by immunoSEQ multiplex PCR, the TCRdb table keeps only in-frame clones and is missing some. The table records 35,000 to 50,000 clones, roughly nine tenths of them present only once. There are a few counts of this clone. Its antigen is not known. The sequencing here drew on PBMCs, taken before any cancer treatment. This TCR came from a woman between 40 and 69 years old with stage II lung adenocarcinoma. This rearrangement joins TRBV6-1 to TRBJ1-2; tentatively, D is TRBD1 (5 bases). The CDR3 coding sequence is TGTGCCACCGCCAGCAGGGTAGGTGGCTACACCTTC. This translates into CATASRVGGYTF.